One and the same sample provided the 5 T cell receptor beta chains below, sequenced in a study of blood T cell repertoires in COVID-19 (dated by TCRdb to about 2020). Receptor amplification or capture employed the immunoSEQ multiplex PCR assay. This is the immuneACCESS table as TCRdb keeps it, with only in-frame sequences that have V and J called. A part of the clones is gone; compared with another copy, unresolved V genes explain less than half, and the rest is unexplained. The sample has some 200,000 clones on record, approximately 83% of them singletons. The ten largest clones take up roughly 7% of the sample. The sequencing input was PBMCs or T cells enriched from blood (not recorded which). The receptors derive from a man between 40 and 49 years old who had recovered from COVID-19.

V gene TRBV5-1 combines with J gene TRBJ1-5, with D possibly TRBD1 on 6 matching bases. Germline values: CDR1 SGHRS, CDR2 YFSETQ. V was trimmed by 0 bases and J by 7 bases, leaving 11 bases between them. The CDR3 spans 14 residues. The CDR3 spells CASSLGDTDQPQHF. In DNA, the CDR3 is TGCGCCAGCAGCTTGGGGGACACAGACCAGCCCCAGCATTTT. Variable domain in full (rest from reference TRBV5-1 and TRBJ1-5): KAGVTQTPRYLIKTRGQQVTLSCSPISGHRSVSWYQQTPGQGLQFLFEYFSETQRNKGNFPGRFSGRQFSNSRSEMNVSTLELGDSALYLCASSLGDTDQPQHFGDGTRLSIL.

The chain couples TRBV18 to TRBJ2-1; 10 bases line up with TRBD2. The CDR3 contains 19 residues. V trimming: 1 base; J trimming: 0 bases; junction bases outside the gene matches: 9. Germline CDR1 KGHSH, CDR2 LQKENI. The CDR3 protein is CASSPRLAGADSSYNEQFF. CDR3 bases: TGTGCCAGCTCACCACGGCTAGCGGGGGCCGATAGCTCCTACAATGAGCAGTTCTTC.

This clone has only a few counts. V gene TRBV7-2 combines with J gene TRBJ1-2, with TRBD1 matching over 9 bases. From germline, CDR1 is SGHTA and CDR2 FQGNSA. The CDR3 extends over 15 amino acids. The trim removed 5 bases at V and 9 bases at J, leaving 13 bases unmatched. The CDR3 DNA reads as TGTGCCAGCAGCCCTATACCGGGACAGGGAATTCGCTACACCTTC. Protein product: CASSPIPGQGIRYTF.

CDR3 sequence (DNA): TGTGCCAGCAGCTTGGCTCTCTCTGGGGCCAACGTCCTGACTTTC. It yields the protein CASSLALSGANVLTF. The V gene is TRBV5-6, the J gene TRBJ2-6; D ambiguous. Germline lookup yields CDR1 SGHDT and CDR2 YYEEEE. This CDR3 comprises 15 residues. Trimming left V 0 bases short and J 0 bases short, with 4 bases between. The full variable domain, rest sourced from reference TRBV5-6 and TRBJ2-6, is DAGVTQSPTHLIKTRGQQVTLRCSPKSGHDTVSWYQQALGQGPQFIFQYYEEEERQRGNFPDRFSGHQFPNYSSELNVNALLLGDSALYLCASSLALSGANVLTFGAGSRLTVL.

This chain links TRBV6-2 or TRBV6-3 with TRBJ1-3, with D unclear. Germline CDR1 MNHEY, CDR2 SVGEGT. The germline V and J ends were trimmed by 2 bases and 0 bases, with 11 bases remaining between them. This CDR3 has 16 residues. The CDR3 DNA reads TGTGCCAGCAGTTACGGTAGGAGCAACTCTGGAAACACCATATATTTT. Its translation: CASSYGRSNSGNTIYF.